These 29 T cell receptor beta chains came from one sample sequenced in a study of blood T cell repertoires in COVID-19. The table came from immunoSEQ multiplex PCR; TCRdb's copy has only in-frame clones and leaves some out. The table includes fewer than 200,000 clones, more than 80% detected once. Sequenced: peripheral blood. The receptors stem from a woman aged 55-75 years with acute or convalescent COVID-19.

This clone was seen only a few times. This sequence joins TRBV6-1 and TRBJ1-2, with D unresolved. CDR3 length: 15 amino acids. CDR1 MNHNS and CDR2 SASEGT come from the germline V gene. Trimming pared 2 bases from V and 7 bases from J, leaving 17 bases between. The CDR3 region has the DNA TGTGCCAGCAGTGAATCAGGAATGGCTCTCGTTGGCTACACCTTC. It translates to CASSESGMALVGYTF.

This sequence joins TRBV6-6 and TRBJ1-1; no clear D gene. Germline V gives CDR1 MNHNY, CDR2 SVGAGI (reference sequence). V lost 4 bases to trimming and J lost 5 bases, with 11 bases between them. The CDR3 extends over 13 amino acids. CDR3: CASSSGGRTEAFF. The CDR3 bases are TGTGCCAGCAGTTCGGGTGGAAGGACTGAAGCTTTCTTT.

This clone was seen a few times. The rearrangement uses TRBV6-1 and TRBJ2-1; 9 bases agree with TRBD2. Looked up from germline, CDR1 is MNHNS and CDR2 is SASEGT. With V trimmed by 3 bases and J by 9 bases, 6 bases remained unmatched. The CDR3 covers 14 residues. CDR3 loop: CASSDSGSVGEQFF. In nucleotides, the CDR3 is TGTGCCAGCAGTGATAGCGGGAGTGTGGGTGAGCAGTTCTTC.

This clone showed up just once. The gene calls are TRBV2 and TRBJ2-7; D is unclear. Looked up from germline, CDR1 is SNHLY and CDR2 is FYNNEI. The CDR3 contains 11 residues. V shed 3 bases and J shed 6 bases, with 6 bases lying between them. Written as DNA, the CDR3 is TGTGCCAGCAGTGATTGGCTCGAGCAGTACTTC. Translation: CASSDWLEQYF.

This chain links TRBV19 with TRBJ1-6, with TRBD1 matching over 7 bases. This CDR3 region has 14 residues. Trimming removed 5 bases from V and 10 bases from J; junction bases left unmatched: 8. Germline loops: CDR1 LNHDA, CDR2 SQIVND (reference sequence). The DNA for the CDR3 is TGTGCCAGTAGTTTCCAGGGGGGAAAATCACCCCTCCACTTT. Its translation: CASSFQGGKSPLHF.

This chain's CDR3 is CASSQGQGGFRYTF. The CDR3 nucleotides read TGTGCCAGCAGCCAAGGACAGGGAGGTTTTCGCTACACCTTC. The chain uses TRBV3-1 (or the pseudogene TRBV3-2) and TRBJ1-2, with 7 bases aligning to TRBD1. This CDR3 region has 14 residues. V was pared by 1 base and J by 9 bases, with 8 bases of the junction left unmatched. Germline V gene lookup returns CDR1 LGHDT and CDR2 YNNKEL (reference sequence).

This clone was seen once. The rearrangement joins TRBV4-1 to TRBJ1-2; no clear D. V lost 4 bases, J lost 2 bases, and 14 bases lay in between. The CDR3 extends over 15 amino acids. Germline V lookup: CDR1 MGHRA, CDR2 YSYEKL. The CDR3, as DNA: TGCGCCAGCAGCCCCCCTACCGGCGGGAACTATGGCTACACCTTC. Translated: CASSPPTGGNYGYTF.

This chain links TRBV11-3 with TRBJ2-5, with D possibly being TRBD2 (6 bases). CDR1 and CDR2 (germline): SGHNT, YENEEA. This CDR3 region has 15 residues. Trimming removed 4 bases at V and 5 bases at J, with 17 bases between. Here the CDR3 DNA reads TGTGCCAGCAGCTCGGTCGGGGGTTTAGTGGAGACCCAGTACTTC. Protein product: CASSSVGGLVETQYF.

V usage is TRBV30 and J usage is TRBJ2-2; 7 nucleotides line up with TRBD1. CDR1 is GTSNPN, CDR2 SVGIG, per germline (reference sequence). This CDR3 contains 14 residues. Trimming at V came to 2 bases and at J to 4 bases, leaving 4 bases not matched to a gene. This CDR3 reads CAWSLTGRTGELFF. The CDR3 region has the DNA TGTGCCTGGAGTTTGACAGGGCGCACCGGGGAGCTGTTTTTT.

V usage is TRBV7-2 and J usage is TRBJ1-1; D is perhaps TRBD1 (5 bases). Germline lookup yields CDR1 SGHTA and CDR2 FQGNSA. There are 15 residues in the CDR3. V lost 5 bases to trimming and J lost 4 bases, with 17 bases between them. The CDR3 spells CASSPLIGAITEAFF. The CDR3 DNA is TGTGCCAGCAGCCCCCTGATAGGGGCTATCACTGAAGCTTTCTTT. The full variable domain, in which reference TRBV7-2 and TRBJ1-1 provide the parts outside the CDR3, is GAGVSQSPSNKVTEKGKDVELRCDPISGHTALYWYRQSLGQGLEFLIYFQGNSAPDKSGLPSDRFSAERTGGSVSTLTIQRTQQEDSAVYLCASSPLIGAITEAFFGQGTRLTVV.

The chain carries TRBV12-3 or TRBV12-4 and TRBJ1-3, with D tentatively TRBD1 (6 bases). The CDR3 spans 13 residues. Trimming cost V 6 bases and J 4 bases, with 10 bases left between them. CDR3 region: CASRDGGGNTIYF. CDR3 sequence (DNA): TGTGCCAGCAGAGATGGGGGCGGAAACACCATATATTTT.

The rearrangement uses TRBV5-1 and TRBJ2-3, with TRBD2 matching 10 bases. The trim removed 3 bases at V and 2 bases at J, leaving 15 bases unmatched. This CDR3 spans 19 amino acids. Germline CDR1 SGHRS, CDR2 YFSETQ. The CDR3 nucleotides read TGCGCCAGCAGCTCTCCCTCAAGGACTAGCGGACTTGCCACAGATACGCAGTATTTT. It translates to CASSSPSRTSGLATDTQYF.

The chain uses TRBV5-4 and TRBJ1-2, with D hard to call. Germline V CDR1 and CDR2: SGHNT, YYREEE (reference sequence). The CDR3 contains 12 residues. V lost 4 bases and J 2 bases, leaving 6 bases between the germline ends. The CDR3 region is CASSEENYGYTF. The CDR3 nucleotides are TGTGCCAGCAGCGAGGAGAACTATGGCTACACCTTC.

The chain recombines TRBV6-5 with TRBJ1-2; 7 bases are a match to TRBD1. This CDR3 has 13 amino acids. Germline V gene sequence: CDR1 MNHEY, CDR2 SVGAGI. Trimming cost V 11 bases and J 0 bases; bases outside gene matches: 6. CDR3 amino acids: CAVRDSTNYGYTF. In DNA, the CDR3 is TGTGCCGTCCGGGACAGTACTAACTATGGCTACACCTTC.

The genes are TRBV5-8 and TRBJ2-3; TRBD2 matches 9 bases. Germline V lookup: CDR1 SGHTS, CDR2 YDEGEE. CDR3 length equals 18 residues. V was clipped by 0 bases and J by 2 bases; unmatched bases: 10. CDR3 nucleotide sequence: TGTGCCAGCAGCTTGGGAGTAGCGGGAGTGTCCCACACAGATACGCAGTATTTT. It specifies CASSLGVAGVSHTDTQYF.

This clone is a singleton in its sample. The chain uses TRBV11-2 and TRBJ2-5, with a tentative D call TRBD2 (5 bases). Germline V gives CDR1 SGHAT, CDR2 FQNNGV. CDR3 size: 13 residues. Trimming left V 4 bases short and J 7 bases short, with 13 bases between. The CDR3 nucleotides read TGTGCCAGCAGCTGGGGAGAACCAGGGACCCAGTACTTC. Its protein product is CASSWGEPGTQYF.

The chain combines TRBV28 with TRBJ1-1; 7 nucleotides line up with TRBD1. Germline V gene data show CDR1 as MDHEN and CDR2 as SYDVKM. This CDR3 spans 13 amino acids. Germline trimming cut 8 bases from V and 2 bases from J; bases unmatched to any gene: 5. CDR3 amino acids: CASQGGFNTEAFF. The CDR3, as DNA: TGTGCCAGCCAGGGGGGTTTCAACACTGAAGCTTTCTTT.

This clone was counted between two and nine times. The chain recombines TRBV7-8 with TRBJ2-7; 10 bases line up with TRBD2. Germline loops: CDR1 SGHVS, CDR2 FQNEAQ. The CDR3 contains 16 residues. With V trimmed by 4 bases and J by 1 base, 7 bases remained unmatched. CDR3 residues: CASSSRRTSGSYEQYF. The CDR3 DNA sequence: TGTGCCAGCAGCTCACGCCGGACTAGCGGTTCCTACGAGCAGTACTTC.

The chain uses TRBV3-1 (or the pseudogene TRBV3-2) and TRBJ1-1, with D unresolved. The CDR3 runs 14 residues. Looked up from germline, CDR1 is LGHDT and CDR2 is YNNKEL (reference sequence). The V end lost 7 bases, the J end lost 1 base, and 13 bases lay between the germline ends. This CDR3 reads CASTRVQTNTEAFF. In DNA, the CDR3 is TGTGCCAGCACCCGGGTTCAGACGAACACTGAAGCTTTCTTT.

The J gene is TRBJ2-3, the V gene TRBV13; 7 positions match TRBD2. J lost 4 bases, V lost 2 bases, and 6 bases had no gene match. The CDR3 runs to 15 residues. CDR1 is PRHDT and CDR2 is FYEKMQ in the germline V gene (reference sequence). Written as DNA, the CDR3 is TGTGCCAGCAGCTTACTCGGCGGGAGCGCAGATACGCAGTATTTT. Amino acids: CASSLLGGSADTQYF.

This chain joins TRBV18 and TRBJ2-5; D unclear. With 6 bases removed from V and 3 bases from J, the gap between germline ends came to 26 bases. Germline CDR1 is KGHSH and CDR2 is LQKENI. The length of the CDR3 is 18 residues. CDR3 coding DNA: TGTGCCAGCTCCACCTTGCCTAGACCCTTAGATATTGAAGAGACCCAGTACTTC. The encoded protein is CASSTLPRPLDIEETQYF.

The sample holds a few counts of this clone. The rearrangement links TRBV2 to TRBJ1-2; D remains ambiguous. The germline gives CDR1 SNHLY, CDR2 FYNNEI. The V end was cut by 6 bases, the J end by 4 bases, with 12 bases between. The CDR3 sequence is 13 residues long. CDR3 protein: CASSVEGVYGYTF. As DNA, the CDR3 is TGTGCCAGCAGCGTTGAGGGCGTCTATGGCTACACCTTC.

For this clone: This CDR3 is missing its conserved last phenylalanine or tryptophan, likely due to a read error. The limits of the CDR3 on the DNA are not certain, so only TCRdb's listed CDR3 is given. The V gene is TRBV27, the J gene TRBJ1-2. Germline loops: CDR1 MNHEY, CDR2 SMNVEV (reference sequence). The CDR3 is 9 amino acids in total, end residues counted. CDR3 sequence reads: CARVAGGVN.

The genes are TRBV28 and TRBJ1-3; no clear D gene. Per the germline V gene, CDR1 is MDHEN and CDR2 is SYDVKM. CDR3 length equals 13 residues. V lost 8 bases to trimming and J lost 0 bases, with 8 bases between them. For the CDR3, the DNA is TGTGCCAGCCACAAGTACTCTGGAAACACCATATATTTT. It specifies CASHKYSGNTIYF.

This clone is a singleton in its sample. The rearrangement links TRBV21-1 to TRBJ2-7; TRBD1 is taken as the D call from the table, unchecked against the DNA. TRBV21-1 is marked as a pseudogene. This CDR3 is 14 amino acids long. The CDR3 here is CASSKEGPSYEQYV. Here the CDR3 DNA reads TGTGCCAGCAGCAAAGAGGGGCCTTCCTACGAGCAGTACGTC.

V and J are TRBV19 and TRBJ1-2, with D tentatively TRBD1 (6 bases). The length of the CDR3 is 15 residues. V was shortened by 8 bases and J by 5 bases, with 21 bases between the two germline ends. Germline V CDR1 and CDR2: LNHDA, SQIVND (reference sequence). The CDR3, as DNA: TGTGCCAGTGCTTCCGACACCCAGGGGATATATGGCTACACCTTC. It translates to CASASDTQGIYGYTF. Full variable domain (outside the CDR3, taken from reference TRBV19 and TRBJ1-2): DGGITQSPKYLFRKEGQNVTLSCEQNLNHDAMYWYRQDPGQGLRLIYYSQIVNDFQKGDIAEGYSVSREKKESFPLTVTSAQKNPTAFYLCASASDTQGIYGYTFGSGTRLTVV.

The chain links TRBV27 to TRBJ2-1, with 12 bases fitting TRBD2. The CDR3 spans 14 residues. The germline V gene has CDR1 MNHEY and CDR2 SMNVEV (reference sequence). The V gene end was trimmed by 6 bases and the J gene end by 15 bases; junction bases not matched to a gene: 12. Written as DNA, the CDR3 is TGTGCCAGCAGCCGAACCTTACTAGCGGGAGGTTCGTTCTTC. Translation gives CASSRTLLAGGSFF.

The chain carries TRBV6-5 and TRBJ1-2, with 8 bases fitting TRBD1. The CDR3 contains 13 residues. V gave up 5 bases and J gave up 7 bases; unmatched junction bases: 6. The V gene's germline CDR1 is MNHEY and CDR2 SVGAGI. The CDR3 is CASSPQGEAGYTF. The CDR3 coding sequence is TGTGCCAGCAGTCCACAGGGGGAGGCTGGCTACACCTTC.

The sample holds one count of this clone. The V gene is TRBV19, the J gene TRBJ2-1, with 12 bases identical to TRBD1. With 7 bases clipped from V and 3 bases from J, the junction kept 4 bases outside the gene matches. The CDR3 length is 15 residues. CDR1 is LNHDA, CDR2 SQIVND, per germline (reference sequence). The CDR3 coding sequence is TGTGCCAGTACCCGGGACAGGGGGCTCTACAATGAGCAGTTCTTC. Residues: CASTRDRGLYNEQFF.